This T cell receptor beta chain was recorded in a study of blood T cell repertoires in COVID-19. Authors' processing steps: The assay estimated nucleated cells by amplifying reference gene primers. Only in-frame clones appear in the TCRdb table, and some are missing; sequencing was by immunoSEQ multiplex PCR. The DNA was the basis for D and trimming; V, J and clone size are from that table. The sample carries over 90,000 clones, around 81% recorded once. The CDR3 has 14 amino acids. Trimming took off 0 bases at V and 7 bases at J, with 12 bases between the two ends. CDR1 is LGHNA, CDR2 YNFKEQ, per germline.

Material: peripheral blood. The receptor's source is a man aged 80 or over with COVID-19, enrolled during active disease. The rearrangement joins TRBV4-2 to TRBJ1-2; D is ambiguous. The DNA for the CDR3 is TGTGCCAGCAGCCAAGAAGGGAGTGAGCGTGGCTACACCTTC. As protein: CASSQEGSERGYTF.